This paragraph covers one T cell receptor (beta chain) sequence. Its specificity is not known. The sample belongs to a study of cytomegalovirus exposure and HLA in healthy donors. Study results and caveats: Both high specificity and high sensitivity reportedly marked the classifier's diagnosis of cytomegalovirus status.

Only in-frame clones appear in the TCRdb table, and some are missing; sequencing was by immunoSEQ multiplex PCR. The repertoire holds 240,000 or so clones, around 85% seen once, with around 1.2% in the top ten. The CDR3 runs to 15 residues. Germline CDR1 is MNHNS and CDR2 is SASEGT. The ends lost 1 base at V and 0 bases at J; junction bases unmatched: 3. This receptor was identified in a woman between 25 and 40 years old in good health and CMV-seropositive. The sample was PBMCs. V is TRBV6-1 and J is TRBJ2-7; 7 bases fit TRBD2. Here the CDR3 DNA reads TGTGCCAGCAGTGAAGGGGGGGGAAGCTCCTACGAGCAGTACTTC. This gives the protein CASSEGGGSSYEQYF.